This TCR beta chain was sequenced in a study of T cells after somatic rescue of genetic block. Clones were read by immunoSEQ multiplex PCR, and TCRdb kept only the in-frame ones, dropping some. This sample has some 14,000 clones, with approximately 70% found just once. This clone was recorded a few times. The CDR3 contains 14 residues. Germline CDR1 MNHNY, CDR2 SVGAGI (reference sequence). The trim removed 2 bases at V and 8 bases at J, leaving 8 bases unmatched. This sequence joins TRBV6-6 and TRBJ1-2, with 7 positions matching TRBD1. The specimen sequenced was peripheral blood mononuclear cells (PBMCs). This sequence originates from a man in his late teens or twenties. The CDR3 loop is CASSYLGQEGGYTF. As DNA, the CDR3 is TGTGCCAGCAGTTACCTTGGACAGGAAGGAGGCTACACCTTC.